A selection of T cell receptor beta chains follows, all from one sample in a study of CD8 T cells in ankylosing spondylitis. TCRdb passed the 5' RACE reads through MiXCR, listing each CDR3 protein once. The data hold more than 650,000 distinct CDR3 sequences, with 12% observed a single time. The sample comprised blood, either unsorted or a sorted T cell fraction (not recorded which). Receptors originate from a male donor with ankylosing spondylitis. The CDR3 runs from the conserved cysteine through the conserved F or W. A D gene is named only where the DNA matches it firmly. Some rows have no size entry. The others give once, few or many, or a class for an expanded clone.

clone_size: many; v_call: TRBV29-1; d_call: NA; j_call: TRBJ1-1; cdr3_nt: TGCAGCGTTGAAAGTTCTCAGAACACTGAAGCTTTCTTT; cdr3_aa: CSVESSQNTEAFF
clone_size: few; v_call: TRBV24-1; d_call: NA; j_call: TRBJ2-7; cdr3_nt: TGTGCCACCAGTGATTCTCCTTTCTACGAGCAGTACTTC; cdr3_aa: CATSDSPFYEQYF
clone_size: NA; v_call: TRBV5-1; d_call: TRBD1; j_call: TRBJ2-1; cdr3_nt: TGCGCCAGCAGCTTAGGGACAGGGTTCTACAATGAGCAGTTCTTC; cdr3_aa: CASSLGTGFYNEQFF
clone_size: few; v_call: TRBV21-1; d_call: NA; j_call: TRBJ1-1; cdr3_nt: TGTGCCAGCAGCAAAGCCCCGGGACAGGGCCTGAACACTGAAGCTTTCTTT; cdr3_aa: CASSKAPGQGLNTEAFF
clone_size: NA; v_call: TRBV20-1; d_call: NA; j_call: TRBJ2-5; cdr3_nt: TGCAGTGCTAGAGATGGTTCGTGGACCCAGTACTTC; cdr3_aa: CSARDGSWTQYF
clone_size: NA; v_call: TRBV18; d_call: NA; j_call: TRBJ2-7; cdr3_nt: TGTGACAGCTCCCAAGCGCCGGCCTACGAGCAGTACTTC; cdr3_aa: CDSSQAPAYEQYF
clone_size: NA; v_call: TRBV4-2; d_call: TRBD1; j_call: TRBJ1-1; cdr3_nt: TGTGCCAGCAGCCACGCGGACAGGGAAGGTGAAGCTTTCTTT; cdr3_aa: CASSHADREGEAFF
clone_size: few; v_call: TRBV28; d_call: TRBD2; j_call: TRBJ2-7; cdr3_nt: TGTGCCAGCAAAGGTGCGGGGGGGCCGCACTACGAGCAGTACTTC; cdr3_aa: CASKGAGGPHYEQYF
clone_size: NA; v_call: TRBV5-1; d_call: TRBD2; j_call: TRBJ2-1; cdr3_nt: TGCGCCAGCAGCTTGCAGACTAGCGGGAATCTTGAGCAGTTCTTC; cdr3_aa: CASSLQTSGNLEQFF
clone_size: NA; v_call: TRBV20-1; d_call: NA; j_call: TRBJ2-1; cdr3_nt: TGCAGTGCTAGAGATCAATTAGACGGCGAGCAGTTCTTC; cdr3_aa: CSARDQLDGEQFF
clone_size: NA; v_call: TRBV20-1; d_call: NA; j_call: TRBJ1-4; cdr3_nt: TGCAGCGCTTTCCAGGAGAAGAGCGAACAACTGTTTTTT; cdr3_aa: CSAFQEKSEQLFF
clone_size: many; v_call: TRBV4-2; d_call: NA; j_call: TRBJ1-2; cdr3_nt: TGTGCCAGCAGCCAATCACGGACTGGGTTCGGCTACACCTTC; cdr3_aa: CASSQSRTGFGYTF
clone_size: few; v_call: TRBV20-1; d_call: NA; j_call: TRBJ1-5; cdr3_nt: TGCAGTGCTAGCACGGCAGGGTTCGATCAGCCCCAGCATTTT; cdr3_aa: CSASTAGFDQPQHF
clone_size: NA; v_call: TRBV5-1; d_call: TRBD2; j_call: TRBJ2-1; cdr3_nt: TGCGCCAGCAGCGAAACCGGGACTAGGGGCCATGAGCAGTTCTTC; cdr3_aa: CASSETGTRGHEQFF
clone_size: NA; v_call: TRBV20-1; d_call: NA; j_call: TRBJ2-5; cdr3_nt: TGCAGTGCTAGTGGGCGCCCCGTTGGGACCCAGTACTTC; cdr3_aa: CSASGRPVGTQYF
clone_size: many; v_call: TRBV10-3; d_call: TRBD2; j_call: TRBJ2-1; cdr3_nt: TGTGCCATCAGTGGGACACTAGCGGGAGCTACTTTGTATGAGCAGTTCTTC; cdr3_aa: CAISGTLAGATLYEQFF
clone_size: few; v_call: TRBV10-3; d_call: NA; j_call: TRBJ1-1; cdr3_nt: TGTGCCATCAGTGAGGGCGCGAACCCGGCGGCCACTGAAGCTTTCTTT; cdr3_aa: CAISEGANPAATEAFF
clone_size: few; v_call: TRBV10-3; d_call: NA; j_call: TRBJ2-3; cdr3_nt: TGTGCCACCGCTGGTTTAGGCCAACCCTGGGATACGCAGTATTTT; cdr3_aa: CATAGLGQPWDTQYF
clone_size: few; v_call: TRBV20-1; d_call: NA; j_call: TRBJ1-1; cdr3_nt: TGCAGTGCTAGAGATATGGGGTGGACTGAAGCTTTCTTT; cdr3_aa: CSARDMGWTEAFF
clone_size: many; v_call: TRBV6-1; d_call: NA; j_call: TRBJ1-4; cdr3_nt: TGTGCCAGCAGTCCCCAAATGGGGTTAGGACTGTTTTTT; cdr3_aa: CASSPQMGLGLFF
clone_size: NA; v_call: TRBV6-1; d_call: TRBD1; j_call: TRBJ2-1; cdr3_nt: TGTGCCAGCACGGACAGGGGATACAATGAGCAGTTCTTC; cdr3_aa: CASTDRGYNEQFF
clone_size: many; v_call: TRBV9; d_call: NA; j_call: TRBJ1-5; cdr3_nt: TGTGCCAGCAGCGTCGGAGGGGGACTGCCCCAGCATTTT; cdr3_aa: CASSVGGGLPQHF
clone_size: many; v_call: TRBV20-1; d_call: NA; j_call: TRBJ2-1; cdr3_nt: TGCAGTGGGACTCCTGTGGGGCAAACCTGGTCCGAGTTCTTC; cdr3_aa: CSGTPVGQTWSEFF
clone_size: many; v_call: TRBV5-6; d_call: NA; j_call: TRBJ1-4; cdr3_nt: TGTGCCAGCAGCTCGCACAGGGAGTGGAGTGAAAAACTGTTTTTT; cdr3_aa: CASSSHREWSEKLFF
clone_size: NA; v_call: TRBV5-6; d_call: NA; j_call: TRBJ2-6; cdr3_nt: TGTGCCAGCAGCTTGAGGCCCCCCGGGGCCAACGTCCTGACTTTC; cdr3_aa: CASSLRPPGANVLTF
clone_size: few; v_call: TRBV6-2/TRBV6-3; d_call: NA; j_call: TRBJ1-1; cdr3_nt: TGTGCCAGCAGGCGTACGTCCTTATACAGGCGGGACACTGAAGCTTTCTTT; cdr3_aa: CASRRTSLYRRDTEAFF
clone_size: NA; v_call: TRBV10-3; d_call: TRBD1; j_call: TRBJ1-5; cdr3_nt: TGTGCCATCAGCCTTCAAGGGGGCAAGCAGCCCCAGCATTTT; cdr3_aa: CAISLQGGKQPQHF
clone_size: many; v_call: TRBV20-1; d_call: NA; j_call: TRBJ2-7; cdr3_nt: TGCAGTGCTAGAGAAGCGGGCAGACAGATCACCTACGAGCAGTACTTC; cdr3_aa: CSAREAGRQITYEQYF
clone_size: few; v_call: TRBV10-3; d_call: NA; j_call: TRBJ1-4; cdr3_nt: TGTGCCATCAGTGGACTTGTAGCCGGTGAACTGTTTTTT; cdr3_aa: CAISGLVAGELFF
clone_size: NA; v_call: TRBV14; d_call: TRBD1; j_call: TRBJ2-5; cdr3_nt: TGTGCCAGCAGCTTCGATCCCAGGACAGGGGAAGAGACCCAGTACTTC; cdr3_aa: CASSFDPRTGEETQYF
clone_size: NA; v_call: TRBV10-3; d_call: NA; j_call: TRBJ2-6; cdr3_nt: TGTGCCATCCGTAAGGGGGGGGACTCTGGGGCCAACGTCCTGACTTTC; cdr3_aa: CAIRKGGDSGANVLTF
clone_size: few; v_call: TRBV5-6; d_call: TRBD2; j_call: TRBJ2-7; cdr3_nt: TGTGCCAGCAGCCGTCCTCGAAGCGGGGTTTTAGAAGAGCAGTACTTC; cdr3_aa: CASSRPRSGVLEEQYF
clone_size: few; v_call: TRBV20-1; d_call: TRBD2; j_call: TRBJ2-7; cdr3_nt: TGCAGTGCTAGCACTAGCGGAGAGCAGTACTTC; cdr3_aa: CSASTSGEQYF